This T cell receptor beta chain was observed in a study of CD8 T cells in Susac syndrome. At the level of the study: Patients with Susac syndrome were therapy-naive, on corticosteroids, or on intravenous immunoglobulin alone at blood draw. The study, taken as a whole, reports: The study acknowledged a relatively small number of individuals in its TCR sequencing and HLA analysis. Clonal expansion was not seen in any Susac syndrome CD4+ T cell repertoire.

As regards this clonotype: Its antigen is unknown.

This CDR3 region has 14 residues. V gave up 5 bases and J gave up 6 bases, with 15 bases separating them. The germline gives CDR1 SGHTA, CDR2 FQGNSA. An input of roughly 0.5 to 1 ug of RNA was subjected to reverse transcription using random hexamers. One entry per CDR3 protein results from TCRdb running MiXCR on the immunoSEQ multiplex PCR reads. The sample contains around 200,000 distinct CDR3 sequences, about 93% of which appear only once. Blood CD8+ and CD4+ T cells underwent high-throughput TCR beta sequencing. The chain employs TRBV7-2 and TRBJ2-3, with a possible D match to TRBD2 (6 bases). The sequenced material came from CD4+ T cells from PBMCs. This clonotype originated in a human donor with Susac syndrome. As DNA, the CDR3 is TGTGCCAGCAGCCCCCGACTAGTAGCGGATACGCAGTATTTT. Translated, it gives CASSPRLVADTQYF.